Shown below are 8 T cell receptor beta chains from a single sample sequenced in a study of T cell responses to AZD1222 COVID-19 vaccine. Sequenced by immunoSEQ multiplex PCR; TCRdb stores in-frame clones only, minus some. This table lists 150,000 or so clones. The sequenced sample consisted of peripheral blood. All receptors come from an adult in good health.

The V call is TRBV29-1, the J call TRBJ1-2, with D possibly matching TRBD1 (5 bases). Germline CDR1 and CDR2: SQVTM and ANQGSEA. The CDR3 totals 11 residues. V shed 6 bases and J shed 7 bases, with 12 bases lying between them. For the CDR3, the DNA is TGCAGCGTGGGGGGGGTCCCTGGCTACACCTTC. It is translated as CSVGGVPGYTF.

The rearrangement joins TRBV7-9 to TRBJ2-4, with no clear D. Trimming left V 5 bases short and J 6 bases short, with 14 bases between. CDR3 size: 14 residues. Germline V gives CDR1 SEHNR, CDR2 FQNEAQ (reference sequence). CDR3 in amino acids: CASSPGILRNIQYF. CDR3 DNA sequence: TGTGCCAGCAGCCCCGGAATCCTGCGAAACATTCAGTACTTC. The full variable domain, in which reference TRBV7-9 and TRBJ2-4 provide the parts outside the CDR3, is DTGVSQNPRHKITKRGQNVTFRCDPISEHNRLYWYRQTLGQGPEFLTYFQNEAQLEKSRLLSDRFSAERPKGSFSTLEIQRTEQGDSAMYLCASSPGILRNIQYFGAGTRLSVL.

The CDR3 coding sequence is TGTGCCACCAGCAGAGATCTTTTACGGGGACAAGAGACCCAGTACTTC. It yields the protein CATSRDLLRGQETQYF. The chain has TRBV15 and TRBJ2-5; tentatively, D is TRBD2 (5 bases). V lost 0 bases to trimming and J lost 2 bases, with 13 bases between them. CDR3 length: 16 amino acids. The germline V gene has CDR1 LNHNV and CDR2 YYDKDF (reference sequence). Full variable domain (remainder filled in from reference TRBV15 and TRBJ2-5): DAMVIQNPRYQVTQFGKPVTLSCSQTLNHNVMYWYQQKSSQAPKLLFHYYDKDFNNEADTPDNFQSRRPNTSFCFLDIRSPGLGDTAMYLCATSRDLLRGQETQYFGPGTRLLVL.

The V and J genes are TRBV3-1 (or the pseudogene TRBV3-2) and TRBJ1-1, with a weak D call TRBD1 (6 bases). V was clipped by 1 base and J by 5 bases, with 14 bases between them. Germline lookup yields CDR1 LGHDT and CDR2 YNNKEL (reference sequence). The CDR3 is made up of 15 amino acids. CDR3 region: CASSQVTRGRTEAFF. Here the CDR3 DNA reads TGTGCCAGCAGCCAAGTAACCAGGGGTAGGACTGAAGCTTTCTTT.

The CDR3 DNA follows: TGTGCCACTACACTAGACCGACGGGCCTATGGCTACACCTTC. Amino acids: CATTLDRRAYGYTF. V is TRBV28 and J is TRBJ1-2; D is unresolved. V shed 10 bases and J shed 4 bases, with 19 bases lying between them. The CDR3 loop spans 14 amino acids. Germline CDR1 and CDR2: MDHEN and SYDVKM.

This rearrangement joins TRBV6-5 to TRBJ1-1; no reliable D call. Looked up from germline, CDR1 is MNHEY and CDR2 is SVGAGI. Trimming shortened V by 0 bases and J by 5 bases, and 10 bases separated the two germline ends. The CDR3 contains 14 residues. The CDR3 loop reads CASSYSRTWTEAFF. In nucleotides, the CDR3 is TGTGCCAGCAGTTACTCGCGGACTTGGACTGAAGCTTTCTTT.

The rearrangement joins TRBV27 to TRBJ1-5; the D gene is possibly TRBD1 (6 bases). Germline CDR1 is MNHEY and CDR2 is SMNVEV (reference sequence). This CDR3 comprises 16 residues. V lost 5 bases and J lost 2, with 16 bases in between. CDR3 bases: TGTGCCAGCAGTCCCCAGAGGGGGGTTCGCAATCAGCCCCAGCATTTT. This sequence encodes CASSPQRGVRNQPQHF.

The CDR3 DNA sequence: TGTGCCAGCAGTTCCCCGGGACAGGGGGGCACAGATACGCAGTATTTT. It encodes CASSSPGQGGTDTQYF. The J gene is TRBJ2-3, the V gene TRBV6-2 or TRBV6-3; 11 bases match TRBD1. Trimming took 4 bases from V and 1 from J; bases not matched to a gene: 4. The germline gives CDR1 MNHEY, CDR2 SVGEGT. The CDR3 has 16 amino acids.